This T cell receptor (beta chain) was captured by sequencing in a study of T cells in Graves' hyperthyroidism and ophthalmopathy. Note on this clonotype: Its antigen is unidentified.

Patients with uncontrolled infections, other autoimmune diseases, pregnancy or lactation were excluded. The CDR3 totals 14 residues. The V gene's germline CDR1 is SGHRS and CDR2 YFSETQ. Trimming took 5 bases from V and 3 from J, leaving 14 bases between them. TCR beta CDR3 sequences were amplified from RNA transcripts. The TCR CDR3 was amplified in a first-round RT-PCR using the HTBI primer set. TCRdb reprocessed the multiplex PCR reads with MiXCR, giving one entry per CDR3 protein. The sample gives about 600,000 distinct CDR3 sequences, 16% of which show up once; under 3.5% is in the top ten. General study findings and limits: Most expanded thyroid clonotypes above 0.001 recurred in blood.

Sequencing was performed on blood. The chain is built from TRBV5-1 and TRBJ2-5, with D perhaps matching TRBD1 (6 bases). The TCR originated in a woman aged 40 to 49 with Graves' ophthalmopathy. This CDR3 is CASSSGQIEETQYF. CDR3 coding DNA: TGCGCCAGCAGTTCCGGACAGATAGAAGAGACCCAGTACTTC. Variable domain in full (rest from reference TRBV5-1 and TRBJ2-5): KAGVTQTPRYLIKTRGQQVTLSCSPISGHRSVSWYQQTPGQGLQFLFEYFSETQRNKGNFPGRFSGRQFSNSRSEMNVSTLELGDSALYLCASSSGQIEETQYFGPGTRLLVL.